This entry features one TCR beta chain sequence. Germline trimming cut 5 bases from V and 1 base from J; bases unmatched to any gene: 3. CDR3 length: 15 amino acids. CDR1 is MNHEY, CDR2 SMNVEV, per germline (reference sequence). This sample was taken from a study of early stage breast cancer tumors. About the research overall: Average read coverage per sample was roughly 10-fold.

Method: immunoSEQ multiplex PCR; TCRdb's copy keeps in-frame clones and lacks some. The top ten clones hold about 5% of a sample with tens of thousands of clones, about 89% of them seen once. The J gene is TRBJ1-2, the V gene TRBV27; 11 bases are shared with TRBD1. This receptor was obtained from a person between 70 and 80 years old with breast cancer. Sequenced sample: blood. The DNA for the CDR3 is TGTGCCAGCAGTATAGGGACAGGGGGTAACTATGGCTACACCTTC. It is translated as CASSIGTGGNYGYTF.